The rows below give T cell receptor beta chains drawn from one sample of a study of Ad26.COV2.S vaccination and SARS-CoV-2 variants. Measured with immunoSEQ multiplex PCR; TCRdb has only the in-frame clones, and not every one. The profile shows about half a million clones, 70% to 90% of them singletons. The sequencing here drew on peripheral blood, taken in a trial of Ad26.COV2.S vaccine versus placebo. The receptors shown here come from a person between 18 and 65 years old who received the Ad26.COV2.S COVID-19 vaccine or a placebo. Both conserved end residues are part of each CDR3. Each record gives: J gene, V gene, clone size, D gene, CDR3 DNA, CDR3 protein. D genes are given only for firm matches. Clone size is not always given. Where it is, it says once, few, many or a class for expanded clones.

TRBJ1-1 | TRBV2 | - | - | TGTGCCAGCAGTGAGGAGGTGAACACTGAAGCTTTCTTT | CASSEEVNTEAFF
TRBJ2-7 | TRBV29-1 | - | TRBD2 | TGCAGCGCTAAAGCGGGGGGGCTAGGCGAGCAGTACTTC | CSAKAGGLGEQYF
TRBJ2-6 | TRBV7-9 | - | - | TGTGCCAGCAGTACTAGCTTTGCTGGGGCCAACGTCCTGACTTTC | CASSTSFAGANVLTF
TRBJ2-1 | TRBV5-4 | - | - | TGTGCCAGCAGCTTGGGACAGGCAGTGATGAACAATGAGCAGTTCTTC | CASSLGQAVMNNEQFF
TRBJ1-5 | TRBV7-8 | - | - | TGTGCCAGCAGCTTAGCGGGGGGTAGCAATCAGCCCCAGCATTTT | CASSLAGGSNQPQHF
TRBJ1-5 | TRBV7-2 | - | TRBD1 | TGTGCCAGCAGCTCACAACAGGGGTTAAATCAGCCCCAGCATTTT | CASSSQQGLNQPQHF
TRBJ2-5 | TRBV5-1 | once | - | TGCGCCAGCAGCAGCTTCACAGGGCAGACCCAGTACTTC | CASSSFTGQTQYF
TRBJ1-2 | TRBV9 | - | TRBD1 | TGTGCCAGCAGCGTAGTTGAGGCAGGGGGCGGCTACACCTTC | CASSVVEAGGGYTF
TRBJ2-7 | TRBV10-3 | once | - | TGTGCCATCAGTGGGCGGGACGGAGCCTACGAGCAGTACTTC | CAISGRDGAYEQYF
TRBJ1-2 | TRBV6-5 | - | - | TGTGCCAGCAGTCCCGTGCTAGCTAACTATGGCTACACCTTC | CASSPVLANYGYTF
TRBJ2-7 | TRBV13 | - | - | TGTGCCAGCAGCTTCGGCAGGGAAAGAGAGCAGTACTTC | CASSFGREREQYF
TRBJ2-7 | TRBV4-1 | - | - | TGCGCCAGCAGCTTGTATCTTACAGGTCGACTCTACGAGCAGTACTTC | CASSLYLTGRLYEQYF
TRBJ1-6 | TRBV5-4 | - | TRBD1 | TGTGCCAGCAGCCCAGACAGGGGGACGTATTCACCCCTCCACTTT | CASSPDRGTYSPLHF
TRBJ2-3 | TRBV10-3 | - | TRBD2 | TGTGCCATCAGTGACAGCGGGGGTCCAGATACGCAGTATTTT | CAISDSGGPDTQYF
TRBJ2-1 | TRBV28 | - | - | TGTGCCAGCAGTTTTTTACAGCCCTACAATGAGCAGTTCTTC | CASSFLQPYNEQFF
TRBJ2-7 | TRBV27 | - | TRBD2 | TGTGCCAGCCGCGCGGGGGGGCACTACGAGCAGTACTTC | CASRAGGHYEQYF
TRBJ1-2 | TRBV6-2/TRBV6-3 | - | TRBD1 | TGTGCCAGCAGTTCCCAGGGACAGGGTAGAGGCTACACCTTC | CASSSQGQGRGYTF
TRBJ2-5 | TRBV9 | - | TRBD2 | TGTGCCAGCAGCGTAGCCATCGGACTAGCGGAAGAGACCCAGTACTTC | CASSVAIGLAEETQYF
TRBJ2-2 | TRBV7-2 | once | TRBD2 | TGTGCCAGCAGCTTAGCAGGGACTAGTCGTACCGGGGAGCTGTTTTTT | CASSLAGTSRTGELFF
TRBJ2-2 | TRBV7-2 | once | TRBD2 | TGTGCCAGCAGCTCACTGGGACTAGCTAACACCGGGGAGCTGTTTTTT | CASSSLGLANTGELFF
TRBJ2-1 | TRBV7-2 | - | TRBD2 | TGTGCCAGCAGCTACGGGACTAGCGACAATGAGCAGTTCTTC | CASSYGTSDNEQFF
TRBJ2-7 | TRBV2 | - | TRBD1 | TGTGCCAGCACTATCAGGGACAGGCTGTACGAGCAGTACTTC | CASTIRDRLYEQYF
TRBJ2-3 | TRBV25-1 | - | TRBD2 | TGTGCCAGCAACAGCGGGAGGTCCTTCACAGATACGCAGTATTTT | CASNSGRSFTDTQYF
TRBJ2-5 | TRBV5-1 | once | TRBD1 | TGCGCCAGCAGCTTACGGGACAGGGGGGTGAAAGAGACCCAGTACTTC | CASSLRDRGVKETQYF
TRBJ2-5 | TRBV5-4 | - | TRBD2 | TGTGCCAGCAGCTTGGCCGTGGGGAGGGGAGAGACCCAGTACTTC | CASSLAVGRGETQYF
TRBJ2-7 | TRBV4-2 | - | TRBD2 | TGTGCCAGCAGCCAAGTGATGGGCTCGGCGGGGGGAGCCTACGAGCAGTACTTC | CASSQVMGSAGGAYEQYF
TRBJ2-4 | TRBV7-2 | - | TRBD2 | TGTGCCAGCAGCTTAACTGGGACTAGCGGGATCCTCTCCATTCAGTACTTC | CASSLTGTSGILSIQYF
TRBJ1-4 | TRBV5-4 | once | - | TGTGCCAGCAGCCAGAATCCAGGGACCTCTAATGAAAAACTGTTTTTT | CASSQNPGTSNEKLFF
TRBJ2-7 | TRBV5-4 | - | TRBD1 | TGTGCCAGCAGCTTGAGTAGGGGGCGAACGGCCGAGCAGTACTTC | CASSLSRGRTAEQYF
TRBJ2-5 | TRBV6-1 | - | TRBD2 | TGTGCCAGCAGTGAAGGTGGGACTAGCGGGAGGAGGGAGACCCAGTACTTC | CASSEGGTSGRRETQYF
TRBJ1-1 | TRBV7-2 | - | - | TGTGCCAGCAGCTTTTCGACTTCGGTCTCTGAAGCTTTCTTT | CASSFSTSVSEAFF
TRBJ1-1 | TRBV5-1 | - | - | TGCGCCAGCAGCATTGACAGCATAAACACTGAAGCTTTCTTT | CASSIDSINTEAFF
TRBJ1-2 | TRBV28 | - | - | TGTGCCAGCAGTTACCCGGAAAACTATGGCTACACCTTC | CASSYPENYGYTF
TRBJ2-5 | TRBV12-3/TRBV12-4 | - | - | TGTGCCAGCCGGGGACTGATACAAGAGACCCAGTACTTC | CASRGLIQETQYF
TRBJ2-5 | TRBV19 | - | TRBD2 | TGTGCCAGTAGTCGCACCGGACTAGCGGGGGGGCCTGAGACCCAGTACTTC | CASSRTGLAGGPETQYF
TRBJ2-7 | TRBV6-1 | - | - | TGTGCCAGCAGTGAAGCGGTTTGGTCGGGCGAGCAGTACTTC | CASSEAVWSGEQYF
TRBJ1-4 | TRBV28 | - | TRBD1 | TGTGCCAGCAGTTCATGGGACAGGGGAAGGGTAAAACTGTTTTTT | CASSSWDRGRVKLFF